The 28 T cell receptor beta chains reported below all come from one sample, sequenced in a study of CD4 T cells in relation to SARS-CoV-2 and coronaviruses. The unexposed donors gave CD4+ T cells in about 2011-2019, prior to COVID-19. The cells were cultured for 10 days before CD4+ T cells were isolated. Sequencing was performed with immunoSEQ multiplex PCR; in TCRdb, only in-frame clones are kept and a portion is missing. In the table there are some 21,000 clones, around 76% of which are singletons. These receptors' antigens are unknown. The source material was CD4+ T cells from PBMCs, cultured in vitro. The origin of the receptors is a human donor in good health.

The genes are TRBV29-1 and TRBJ2-3, with D unresolved. The germline V and J ends were trimmed by 6 bases and 7 bases, with 8 bases remaining between them. The CDR3 covers 10 residues. Germline assignment: CDR1 SQVTM and CDR2 ANQGSEA. The CDR3 sequence: CSVAHNTQYF. The CDR3 DNA is TGCAGCGTGGCTCACAATACGCAGTATTTT.

J is TRBJ2-5 and V is TRBV20-1; D uncertain. The V end was cut by 3 bases, the J end by 1 base, with 6 bases between. Germline values: CDR1 DFQATT, CDR2 SNEGSKA (reference sequence). The CDR3 spans 12 residues. DNA for the CDR3: TGCAGTGCTAGTTGGCTCCAAGAGACCCAGTACTTC. Translated: CSASWLQETQYF.

This chain uses TRBV19 with TRBJ2-3, with D perhaps given as TRBD1 or TRBD2 (5 bases each). The ends were cut back, 3 bases at V and 5 bases at J, with 15 bases in the middle. The germline CDR1 and CDR2 sequences are LNHDA and SQIVND (reference sequence). The CDR3 is 15 residues long. The CDR3 DNA reads TGTGCCAGTAGTATCGGGACCCTGAAATTAGATACGCAGTATTTT. Protein sequence: CASSIGTLKLDTQYF.

This clone came up once. The chain recombines TRBV5-1 with TRBJ1-4; the match to TRBD1 covers 7 bases. The CDR3 loop spans 16 amino acids. Per germline, CDR1 SGHRS and CDR2 YFSETQ. After removal of 3 bases from V and 2 bases from J, the junction contained 7 bases not matched to a gene. DNA for the CDR3: TGCGCCAGCAGCTCCGGGGACAGTAATACTAATGAAAAACTGTTTTTT. As protein: CASSSGDSNTNEKLFF.

In this sample, this clone turned up once. The V gene is TRBV7-2, the J gene TRBJ2-7; D gene uncertain. The CDR3 has 12 residues. Looked up from germline, CDR1 is SGHTA and CDR2 is FQGNSA. V was cut by 5 bases and J by 7 bases, with 12 bases left in between. The CDR3 here is CASSKPWGEQYF. CDR3 nucleotides: TGTGCCAGCAGCAAACCTTGGGGTGAGCAGTACTTC.

In this sample, this clone turned up once. The chain uses TRBV12-3 or TRBV12-4 and TRBJ1-1; D is unresolved. CDR3 size: 13 residues. The ends were cut back, 5 bases at V and 4 bases at J, with 11 bases in the middle. CDR3: CASSAGWGTEAFF. The CDR3 nucleotides are TGTGCCAGCAGTGCCGGGTGGGGCACTGAAGCTTTCTTT.

A single count supports this clone. The V and J genes are TRBV6-1 and TRBJ2-5; D not certain. V was clipped by 2 bases and J by 1 base, with 2 bases between them. Looked up from germline, CDR1 is MNHNS and CDR2 is SASEGT. CDR3 length: 12 amino acids. The CDR3 DNA sequence: TGTGCCAGCAGTGAATTCCAAGAGACCCAGTACTTC. It encodes CASSEFQETQYF.

This clone counts as medium-sized. This chain uses TRBV9 with TRBJ1-2; TRBD1 might be the D (5 bases). The CDR3 spans 15 residues. Looked up from germline, CDR1 is SGDLS and CDR2 is YYNGEE. V lost 4 bases to trimming and J lost 8 bases, with 21 bases between them. This chain's CDR3 is CASSPELGEGMGYTF. DNA of the CDR3: TGTGCCAGCAGCCCCGAATTGGGGGAGGGGATGGGCTACACCTTC. Looking up the rest from reference TRBV9 and TRBJ1-2 gives the full variable domain: DSGVTQTPKHLITATGQRVTLRCSPRSGDLSVYWYQQSLDQGLQFLIQYYNGEERAKGNILERFSAQQFPDLHSELNLSSLELGDSALYFCASSPELGEGMGYTFGSGTRLTVV.

In this sample, this clone turned up a few times. This chain joins TRBV19 and TRBJ1-5; 9 nucleotides agree with TRBD1. J gave up 6 bases and V 5 bases, and 8 bases lay outside the gene matches. Germline V gene data show CDR1 as LNHDA and CDR2 as SQIVND (reference sequence). CDR3 length equals 15 residues. The CDR3 is CASSPGTGKSQPQHF. The CDR3 nucleotides are TGTGCCAGTAGTCCGGGGACAGGGAAAAGTCAGCCCCAGCATTTT.

V is TRBV18 and J is TRBJ1-3; no clear D. The CDR3 has 15 residues. V shed 3 bases and J shed 0 bases, with 9 bases lying between them. Germline CDR1 is KGHSH and CDR2 is LQKENI. The CDR3 reads CASSPAGFSGNTIYF. DNA for the CDR3: TGTGCCAGCTCACCTGCGGGGTTCTCTGGAAACACCATATATTTT.

The chain employs TRBV18 and TRBJ1-5; D is ambiguous. CDR1 KGHSH and CDR2 LQKENI come from the germline V gene. The CDR3 runs to 13 residues. V dropped 3 bases and J dropped 4 bases, with 7 bases sitting between them. CDR3 sequence (DNA): TGTGCCAGCTCACCGGCAGAAAATCAGCCCCAGCATTTT. Amino acid sequence: CASSPAENQPQHF.

A few counts support this clone. This sequence joins TRBV19 and TRBJ1-1; D is perhaps TRBD1 (5 bases). CDR3 length equals 12 residues. V was clipped by 10 bases and J by 3 bases, with 12 bases between them. The germline V gene has CDR1 LNHDA and CDR2 SQIVND (reference sequence). CDR3 residues: CATRVGDTEAFF. For the CDR3, the DNA is TGTGCCACTCGAGTGGGGGACACTGAAGCTTTCTTT.

This clone is a singleton in its sample. J is TRBJ2-1 and V is TRBV10-3, with 7 bases aligning to TRBD2. V shed 8 bases and J 9 bases; nucleotides not matched to a gene: 19. Germline loops: CDR1 ENHRY, CDR2 SYGVKD. This CDR3 has 16 amino acids. The CDR3 DNA is TGTGCCATCTCCCCACTGGGAGGGAGAGGCAACGGTGAGCAGTTCTTC. Its protein is CAISPLGGRGNGEQFF.

The chain employs TRBV24-1 and TRBJ2-2; D unclear. Trimming cost V 5 bases and J 0 bases, with 9 bases left between them. Germline V lookup: CDR1 KGHDR, CDR2 SFDVKD. The CDR3 runs to 15 residues. The CDR3 sequence: CATSGTASNTGELFF. The CDR3 DNA reads TGTGCCACCAGTGGAACAGCCTCGAACACCGGGGAGCTGTTTTTT.

The chain links TRBV19 to TRBJ2-7, with no clear D. Deletions cut 3 bases from V and 2 bases from J, with 14 bases between. The CDR3 contains 15 residues. In germline, CDR1 is LNHDA, CDR2 SQIVND (reference sequence). The DNA of the CDR3 is TGTGCCAGTAGTATTGGGCCAGCGCCGACCTACGAGCAGTACTTC. This gives the protein CASSIGPAPTYEQYF.

V is TRBV10-2 and J is TRBJ2-3, with 11 positions matching TRBD2. The V gene end was trimmed by 8 bases and the J gene end by 4 bases; junction bases not matched to a gene: 11. The germline V gene has CDR1 WSHSY and CDR2 SAAADI. The CDR3 totals 16 residues. The CDR3 loop is CASRYRLLAGADTQYF. The CDR3 DNA is TGCGCCAGCCGGTACCGGTTACTAGCGGGAGCAGATACGCAGTATTTT.

The table lists this clone with a few counts. Mismatch with germline at one junction end may stem from a read error. The CDR3 DNA follows: TGTGCTAGCAGCCGTGGGGCTAGCGCGACCGGGGAGCTGTTTTTT. Translated: CASSRGASATGELFF. The chain recombines TRBV7-7 with TRBJ2-2; D might be TRBD2 (6 bases). This CDR3 contains 15 residues. Germline V gene lookup returns CDR1 SSHAT and CDR2 FNYEAQ (reference sequence).

The CDR3 loop is CASSPPRYRGEWVVAKNIQYF. The CDR3, as DNA: TGCGCCAGCAGTCCCCCCAGGTACAGGGGAGAATGGGTGGTAGCCAAAAACATTCAGTACTTC. The V gene is TRBV23-1, the J gene TRBJ2-4; 7 bases match TRBD1. TRBV23-1 is an open reading frame whose function is uncertain. Germline trimming cut 4 bases from V and 0 bases from J; bases unmatched to any gene: 21. The CDR3 spans 21 residues.

V is TRBV18 and J is TRBJ2-2; D possibly matches TRBD1 or TRBD2 (5 bases each). The length of the CDR3 is 16 residues. CDR1 KGHSH and CDR2 LQKENI come from the germline V gene. The ends were cut back, 0 bases at V and 0 bases at J, with 8 bases in the middle. As DNA, the CDR3 is TGTGCCAGCTCACCACCGGGACGAGCGAACACCGGGGAGCTGTTTTTT. Protein: CASSPPGRANTGELFF.

This chain uses TRBV5-5 with TRBJ2-3; 8 nucleotides agree with TRBD1. CDR3 size: 14 residues. Germline CDR1 SGHKS, CDR2 YYEKEE (reference sequence). V was pared by 4 bases and J by 5 bases, with 6 bases of the junction left unmatched. CDR3: CASSQDRVQDTQYF. The CDR3 DNA is TGTGCCAGCAGCCAGGACAGGGTCCAAGATACGCAGTATTTT.

The chain recombines TRBV24-1 with TRBJ1-1; D is perhaps TRBD1 (6 bases). The germline gives CDR1 KGHDR, CDR2 SFDVKD. The V and J ends lost 1 base and 3 bases respectively, with 14 bases between them. CDR3 size: 16 residues. The CDR3 protein is CATSDFPWGAHTEAFF. CDR3 sequence (DNA): TGTGCCACCAGTGATTTCCCGTGGGGGGCACACACTGAAGCTTTCTTT.

V usage is TRBV18 and J usage is TRBJ2-2, with 8 bases lining up with TRBD2. Trimming at V came to 2 bases and at J to 7 bases, leaving 6 bases not matched to a gene. The CDR3 has 15 residues. The germline V gene has CDR1 KGHSH and CDR2 LQKENI. CDR3 amino acids: CASSPFSGKDGELFF. DNA of the CDR3: TGTGCCAGCTCACCATTTAGCGGGAAGGACGGGGAGCTGTTTTTT.

V is TRBV9 and J is TRBJ2-1, with TRBD2 identical over 13 bases. Germline CDR1 is SGDLS and CDR2 is YYNGEE. V dropped 4 bases and J dropped 10; count of bases not matched to a gene: 11. The CDR3 spans 16 residues. The CDR3 loop is CASSPRGTSGVGEQFF. CDR3 nucleotides: TGTGCCAGCAGCCCACGGGGGACTAGCGGGGTGGGGGAGCAGTTCTTC.

The rearrangement joins TRBV4-3 to TRBJ2-7; D ambiguous. Germline CDR1 is LGHNA and CDR2 is YSLEER. This CDR3 comprises 13 residues. The V end lost 4 bases, the J end lost 7 bases, and 14 bases lay between the germline ends. CDR3 sequence: CASSRRPAWEQYF. CDR3 DNA sequence: TGCGCCAGCAGCCGCAGACCTGCGTGGGAGCAGTACTTC.

The V call is TRBV11-3, the J call TRBJ2-1; the match to TRBD2 covers 9 bases. J gave up 3 bases and V 0 bases, and 0 bases lay outside the gene matches. CDR1 is SGHNT, CDR2 YENEEA, per germline. The CDR3 has 15 residues. The CDR3 reads CASSLELAGYNEQFF. CDR3 nucleotides: TGTGCCAGCAGCTTAGAACTAGCGGGCTACAATGAGCAGTTCTTC. Full variable domain (rest looked up from reference TRBV11-3 and TRBJ2-1): EAGVVQSPRYKIIEKKQPVAFWCNPISGHNTLYWYLQNLGQGPELLIRYENEEAVDDSQLPKDRFSAERLKGVDSTLKIQPAELGDSAVYLCASSLELAGYNEQFFGPGTRLTVL.

The chain carries TRBV5-4 and TRBJ1-2; D might be TRBD1 (5 bases). CDR1 and CDR2 (germline): SGHNT, YYREEE (reference sequence). With 2 bases removed from V and 5 bases from J, the gap between germline ends came to 16 bases. This CDR3 is built from 15 residues. In nucleotides, the CDR3 is TGTGCCAGCAGCTTTTCAGGGATCCCAACTTATGGCTACACCTTC. This encodes CASSFSGIPTYGYTF.

The genes are TRBV7-8 and TRBJ2-1; the match to TRBD2 covers 7 bases. The CDR3 runs to 17 residues. V was pared by 5 bases and J by 9 bases, with 19 bases of the junction left unmatched. CDR1 is SGHVS, CDR2 FQNEAQ, per germline. CDR3 in amino acids: CASSPYALVGGPTEQFF. In DNA form, the CDR3 reads TGTGCCAGCAGCCCTTACGCACTAGTGGGAGGGCCCACTGAGCAGTTCTTC.

The rearrangement uses TRBV5-1 and TRBJ1-4; D is unclear. The CDR3 has 14 residues. From germline, CDR1 is SGHRS and CDR2 YFSETQ. V was shortened by 4 bases and J by 6 bases, with 13 bases between the two germline ends. CDR3 sequence: CASSPRGLDEKLFF. CDR3 nucleotide sequence: TGCGCCAGCAGCCCGAGAGGGTTGGATGAAAAACTGTTTTTT.